These 22 T cell receptor beta chains were all obtained from the same sample, sequenced in a study of T cells in Graves' hyperthyroidism and ophthalmopathy. Authors of the study amplified TCR beta CDR3 regions from RNA transcripts. A first-round RT-PCR of the TCR CDR3 used the HTBI primer set. TCRdb redid the calling of the multiplex PCR reads with MiXCR, one entry per CDR3 protein. Of about 500,000 distinct CDR3 sequences detected, 15% to 20% appear once; the ten largest clones hold 25% to 30%. Specimen: blood. These receptors were obtained from a woman in her twenties or thirties with Graves' ophthalmopathy.

The chain employs TRBV7-6 and TRBJ2-7; D is possibly TRBD2 (5 bases). The CDR3 has 17 residues. The germline CDR1 and CDR2 sequences are SGHVS and FNYEAQ. Trimming left V 1 base short and J 4 bases short, with 20 bases between. The CDR3 here is CASSLDFESGGEYEQYF. The CDR3 nucleotides are TGTGCCAGCAGCTTAGATTTCGAGAGCGGCGGAGAGTACGAGCAGTACTTC.

The chain carries TRBV28 and TRBJ2-7; the match to TRBD1 covers 8 bases. After removal of 1 base from V and 3 bases from J, the junction contained 8 bases not matched to a gene. CDR1 MDHEN and CDR2 SYDVKM come from the germline V gene. This CDR3 is 16 amino acids long. The CDR3 sequence is CASSLYLWTGNYEQYF. In DNA form, the CDR3 reads TGTGCCAGCAGTTTATACCTCTGGACAGGGAACTACGAGCAGTACTTC.

This clonotype was counted only a few times. The chain is built from TRBV7-2 and TRBJ2-7; D is undetermined. The V end was cut by 1 base, the J end by 8 bases, with 12 bases between. Germline V gives CDR1 SGHTA, CDR2 FQGNSA. The CDR3 is made up of 13 amino acids. CDR3 sequence reads: CASSLGRTRQQYF. DNA of the CDR3: TGTGCCAGCAGCTTAGGTAGGACCAGACAGCAGTACTTC.

This clonotype was detected a few times. The chain links TRBV4-1 to TRBJ2-1; possibly TRBD2 for D (7 bases). Germline CDR1 is MGHRA and CDR2 is YSYEKL. The CDR3 covers 14 residues. V lost 4 bases and J lost 8, with 15 bases in between. Here the CDR3 DNA reads TGCGCCAGCAGCCGTGGGGGGGGCGGGGATGAGCAGTTCTTC. Protein: CASSRGGGGDEQFF.

This clonotype was seen many times. The V call is TRBV6-2 or TRBV6-3, the J call TRBJ2-1; 8 bases are a match to TRBD2. The CDR3 has 16 amino acids. The J segment lost 6 bases and the V segment lost 2 bases, leaving 9 bases of the junction unmatched. In germline, CDR1 is MNHEY, CDR2 SVGEGT. The CDR3 spells CASSYREVSGSNEQFF. The DNA for the CDR3 is TGTGCCAGCAGTTACAGGGAGGTGAGCGGGAGCAATGAGCAGTTCTTC.

This clonotype was seen more than once but under ten times. The V call is TRBV20-1, the J call TRBJ1-1; 9 nucleotides agree with TRBD1. Germline trimming cut 4 bases from V and 2 bases from J; bases unmatched to any gene: 5. CDR1 and CDR2 (germline): DFQATT, SNEGSKA (reference sequence). The CDR3 length is 14 residues. The CDR3 bases are TGCAGTGCTACCCCGGACAGGGGAAACACTGAAGCTTTCTTT. It yields the protein CSATPDRGNTEAFF.

In this sample, this clonotype turned up a few times. The V gene is TRBV4-3, the J gene TRBJ2-5, with 10 bases identical to TRBD2. CDR1 and CDR2 from the germline V gene are LGHNA and YSLEER. V dropped 0 bases and J dropped 5; count of bases not matched to a gene: 9. The CDR3 loop spans 17 amino acids. Here the CDR3 reads CASSQDSSGRAGETQYF. In DNA form, the CDR3 reads TGCGCCAGCAGCCAAGATTCCAGCGGGAGGGCCGGGGAGACCCAGTACTTC.

In its sample, this clonotype was seen many times. The CDR3 loop reads CSARFPARRERNTQYF. The CDR3 DNA reads as TGCAGTGCGCGCTTCCCCGCCCGGCGGGAGCGGAATACGCAGTATTTT. This rearrangement joins TRBV20-1 to TRBJ2-3; 7 bases fit TRBD2. The CDR3 contains 16 residues. V shed 6 bases and J 7 bases; nucleotides not matched to a gene: 19. The germline V gene encodes CDR1 DFQATT and CDR2 SNEGSKA (reference sequence).

In its sample, this clonotype was seen many times. The gene calls are TRBV7-2 and TRBJ1-3; D is uncertain. The V end was cut by 1 base, the J end by 0 bases, with 7 bases between. From germline, CDR1 is SGHTA and CDR2 FQGNSA. The CDR3 runs to 15 residues. The CDR3, as DNA: TGTGCCAGCAGCTTAGAAGGTTCCTCTGGAAACACCATATATTTT. Translation: CASSLEGSSGNTIYF.

This clonotype was observed at least ten times. The chain employs TRBV12-3 or TRBV12-4 and TRBJ2-7; possible D gene TRBD1, 5 bases. This CDR3 has 14 residues. Trimming took off 3 bases at V and 2 bases at J, with 11 bases between the two ends. The CDR3 protein is CASSLQGLTYEQYF. The CDR3 DNA reads TGTGCCAGCAGTTTGCAGGGCTTAACCTACGAGCAGTACTTC.

This clonotype was picked up a small number of times. The V and J genes are TRBV5-1 and TRBJ1-4, with 7 bases lining up with TRBD1. The CDR3 loop spans 15 amino acids. Germline loops: CDR1 SGHRS, CDR2 YFSETQ. The V and J ends lost 0 bases and 3 bases, in that order; junction bases with no gene match: 2. As DNA, the CDR3 is TGCGCCAGCAGCTTGGAGGGGGCTTCTAATGAAAAACTGTTTTTT. Translation: CASSLEGASNEKLFF.

This clonotype was found many times. The chain carries TRBV3-1 and TRBJ1-6, with TRBD1 identical over 7 bases. V was clipped by 5 bases and J by 5 bases; unmatched bases: 3. The CDR3 sequence is 14 residues long. Germline CDR1 and CDR2: LGHDT and YNNKEL (reference sequence). The CDR3 DNA reads as TGTGCCAGCAGCACGACAGGGAATAATTCACCCCTCCACTTT. This codes for CASSTTGNNSPLHF.

There are many counts of this clonotype. This chain uses TRBV2 with TRBJ1-5; 11 bases line up with TRBD1. V was clipped by 8 bases and J by 7 bases; unmatched bases: 4. Germline V gene data show CDR1 as SNHLY and CDR2 as FYNNEI. The CDR3 length is 13 residues. The CDR3 DNA follows: TGTGCCAGCCGGACAGGGGGCGGCCAGCCCCAGCATTTT. It translates to CASRTGGGQPQHF.

The gene calls are TRBV6-1 and TRBJ2-1; no definite D call. Trimming removed 6 bases at V and 4 bases at J, with 13 bases between. The length of the CDR3 is 14 residues. In germline, CDR1 is MNHNS, CDR2 SASEGT. This chain's CDR3 is CASSLLGGYNEQFF. The CDR3 bases are TGTGCCAGCAGCCTCCTCGGTGGGTACAATGAGCAGTTCTTC.

The table lists this clonotype with a few counts. For the CDR3, the DNA is TGTGCCAGCAGTTACAGAAGGGGGCACAATGAAAAACTGTTTTTT. Its protein is CASSYRRGHNEKLFF. J is TRBJ1-4 and V is TRBV27; 7 bases are shared with TRBD1. J gave up 5 bases and V 4 bases, and 7 bases lay outside the gene matches. The CDR3 contains 15 residues. In germline, CDR1 is MNHEY, CDR2 SMNVEV (reference sequence).

This clonotype was counted ten times or more. The V call is TRBV15, the J call TRBJ2-7, with D possibly being TRBD1 (6 bases). Germline CDR1 is LNHNV and CDR2 is YYDKDF (reference sequence). This CDR3 has 16 residues. Trimming took off 0 bases at V and 2 bases at J, with 14 bases between the two ends. The CDR3 protein is CATSREGQGNPYEQYF. The DNA of the CDR3 is TGTGCCACCAGCAGAGAAGGCCAGGGGAACCCCTACGAGCAGTACTTC.

This clonotype was seen ten or more times. This rearrangement joins TRBV9 to TRBJ2-7, with D hard to call. This CDR3 spans 14 amino acids. CDR1 is SGDLS and CDR2 is YYNGEE in the germline V gene. Trimming took 0 bases from V and 3 from J, leaving 10 bases between them. The CDR3 sequence: CASSVGVGYYEQYF. The CDR3 DNA reads as TGTGCCAGCAGCGTAGGGGTCGGATACTACGAGCAGTACTTC.

This clonotype was seen ten or more times. The gene calls are TRBV18 and TRBJ2-3, with D uncertain. The CDR3 runs 14 residues. The V gene's germline CDR1 is KGHSH and CDR2 LQKENI. V gave up 5 bases and J gave up 4 bases, with 13 bases separating them. The chain's CDR3 is CASSSERFADTQYF. The DNA of the CDR3 is TGTGCCAGCTCAAGTGAGAGATTTGCAGATACGCAGTATTTT.

This clonotype was seen a few times. The chain carries TRBV20-1 and TRBJ1-2, with D maybe TRBD1 (5 bases). Germline CDR1 DFQATT, CDR2 SNEGSKA (reference sequence). The CDR3 sequence is 15 residues long. V lost 3 bases and J 0 bases, leaving 14 bases between the germline ends. The CDR3 DNA sequence: TGCAGTGCTAGTACAGGCGGAGGGACTAACTATGGCTACACCTTC. Amino acids: CSASTGGGTNYGYTF.

Ten or more counts support this clonotype. J is TRBJ2-5 and V is TRBV5-5; 8 bases align to TRBD2. The junction had 13 bases not matched to a gene; V was cut back by 4 bases and J by 2 bases. Germline CDR1 reads SGHKS; CDR2 reads YYEKEE (reference sequence). CDR3 length equals 17 residues. Here the CDR3 reads CASSRTGTRSGQETQYF. For the CDR3, the DNA is TGTGCCAGCAGCCGTACCGGGACTAGATCAGGACAAGAGACCCAGTACTTC.

This clonotype came up many times. This chain connects TRBV2 to TRBJ1-1; 7 bases fit TRBD1. The CDR3 is made up of 16 amino acids. With V trimmed by 2 bases and J by 3 bases, 9 bases remained unmatched. From germline, CDR1 is SNHLY and CDR2 FYNNEI. The CDR3 region is CASSESEHTGDTEAFF. For the CDR3, the DNA is TGTGCCAGCAGTGAATCCGAGCATACAGGGGACACTGAAGCTTTCTTT.

This clonotype was seen many times. This chain joins TRBV5-1 and TRBJ1-1, with a weak D call TRBD1 (6 bases). Germline-derived CDR1 and CDR2 are SGHRS and YFSETQ. Trimming pared 5 bases from V and 1 base from J, leaving 18 bases between. This CDR3 has 16 amino acids. CDR3: CASRLRGFTWNTEAFF. The CDR3 DNA sequence: TGCGCCAGCAGACTGAGGGGGTTCACGTGGAACACTGAAGCTTTCTTT.